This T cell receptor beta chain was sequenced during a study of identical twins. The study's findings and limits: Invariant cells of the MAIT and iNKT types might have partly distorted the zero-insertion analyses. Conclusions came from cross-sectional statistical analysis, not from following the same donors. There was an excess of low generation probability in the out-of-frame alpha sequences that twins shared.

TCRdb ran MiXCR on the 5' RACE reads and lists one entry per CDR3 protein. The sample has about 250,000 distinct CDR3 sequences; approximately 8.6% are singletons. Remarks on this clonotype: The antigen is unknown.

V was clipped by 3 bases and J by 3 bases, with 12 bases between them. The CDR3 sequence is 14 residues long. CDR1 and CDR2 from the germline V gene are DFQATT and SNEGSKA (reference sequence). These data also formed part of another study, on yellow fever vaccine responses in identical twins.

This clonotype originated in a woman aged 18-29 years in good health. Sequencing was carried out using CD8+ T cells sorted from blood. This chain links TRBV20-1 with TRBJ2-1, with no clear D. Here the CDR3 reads CSASGRLDYNEQFF. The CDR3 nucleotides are TGCAGTGCTAGTGGGCGTCTAGACTACAATGAGCAGTTCTTC.